What follows are 7 T cell receptor beta chains derived from one specimen sequenced in a study of glioma-infiltrating T cells after dendritic cell vaccination. Data came from immunoSEQ multiplex PCR; TCRdb stores just in-frame clones and leaves some out. The sample has 75,000 to 100,000 clones, roughly three quarters seen once. This specimen was blood, taken before dendritic cell vaccination. Source of these receptors: a human donor with glioblastoma.

This chain joins TRBV19 and TRBJ1-2; D is possibly TRBD1 (6 bases). Trimming removed 6 bases from V and 7 bases from J, with 27 bases in between. Germline V CDR1 and CDR2: LNHDA, SQIVND (reference sequence). CDR3 length: 17 amino acids. CDR3 amino acids: CASRTTTGTPWGGGYTF. The CDR3 bases are TGTGCCAGTAGGACAACCACCGGGACACCGTGGGGTGGTGGCTACACCTTC.

V usage is TRBV5-4 and J usage is TRBJ2-5; D perhaps matches TRBD2 (6 bases). Germline CDR1 is SGHNT and CDR2 is YYREEE (reference sequence). CDR3 length: 14 residues. V was cut by 3 bases and J by 3 bases, with 12 bases left in between. CDR3 in amino acids: CASSWGLNKETQYF. Here the CDR3 DNA reads TGTGCCAGCAGCTGGGGACTGAATAAAGAGACCCAGTACTTC.

The CDR3 protein is CASSESKRGFLREQYF. As DNA, the CDR3 is TGCGCCAGCAGTGAGTCGAAACGAGGCTTTTTGCGCGAGCAGTACTTC. The chain recombines TRBV10-2 with TRBJ2-7, with D unresolved. This CDR3 is 16 amino acids long. V dropped 0 bases and J dropped 6 bases, with 18 bases sitting between them. The germline gives CDR1 WSHSY, CDR2 SAAADI.

This sequence joins TRBV5-1 and TRBJ2-7, with 7 bases lining up with TRBD1. The J segment lost 5 bases and the V segment lost 0 bases, leaving 11 bases of the junction unmatched. The germline V gene has CDR1 SGHRS and CDR2 YFSETQ. This CDR3 spans 16 amino acids. The CDR3 sequence: CASSLAEAGGSHEQYF. Written as DNA, the CDR3 is TGCGCCAGCAGCTTGGCCGAGGCAGGGGGTTCCCACGAGCAGTACTTC.

This chain links TRBV6-5 with TRBJ2-1; TRBD2 might be the D (5 bases). CDR1 is MNHEY, CDR2 SVGAGI, per germline. The CDR3 runs to 14 residues. Trimming left V 2 bases short and J 7 bases short, with 12 bases between. The chain's CDR3 is CASSYRFSGNEQFF. Here the CDR3 DNA reads TGTGCCAGCAGTTACCGGTTTTCGGGAAATGAGCAGTTCTTC.

This rearrangement joins TRBV19 to TRBJ1-5, with D perhaps matching TRBD1 (6 bases). Germline V lookup: CDR1 LNHDA, CDR2 SQIVND (reference sequence). V was trimmed by 5 bases and J by 1 base, leaving 12 bases between them. This CDR3 has 15 amino acids. CDR3 protein: CASSSTGPSNQPQHF. The CDR3 region has the DNA TGTGCCAGTAGTTCCACAGGGCCGAGCAATCAGCCCCAGCATTTT.

This clone was detected a few times. The chain is built from TRBV6-5 and TRBJ1-1; 10 nucleotides line up with TRBD1. Germline assignment: CDR1 MNHEY and CDR2 SVGAGI. The CDR3 has 14 amino acids. J lost 7 bases, V lost 5 bases, and 7 bases had no gene match. This chain's CDR3 is CASSRGQGIGEAFF. The CDR3 DNA reads as TGTGCCAGCAGTCGGGGACAGGGGATCGGTGAAGCTTTCTTT.